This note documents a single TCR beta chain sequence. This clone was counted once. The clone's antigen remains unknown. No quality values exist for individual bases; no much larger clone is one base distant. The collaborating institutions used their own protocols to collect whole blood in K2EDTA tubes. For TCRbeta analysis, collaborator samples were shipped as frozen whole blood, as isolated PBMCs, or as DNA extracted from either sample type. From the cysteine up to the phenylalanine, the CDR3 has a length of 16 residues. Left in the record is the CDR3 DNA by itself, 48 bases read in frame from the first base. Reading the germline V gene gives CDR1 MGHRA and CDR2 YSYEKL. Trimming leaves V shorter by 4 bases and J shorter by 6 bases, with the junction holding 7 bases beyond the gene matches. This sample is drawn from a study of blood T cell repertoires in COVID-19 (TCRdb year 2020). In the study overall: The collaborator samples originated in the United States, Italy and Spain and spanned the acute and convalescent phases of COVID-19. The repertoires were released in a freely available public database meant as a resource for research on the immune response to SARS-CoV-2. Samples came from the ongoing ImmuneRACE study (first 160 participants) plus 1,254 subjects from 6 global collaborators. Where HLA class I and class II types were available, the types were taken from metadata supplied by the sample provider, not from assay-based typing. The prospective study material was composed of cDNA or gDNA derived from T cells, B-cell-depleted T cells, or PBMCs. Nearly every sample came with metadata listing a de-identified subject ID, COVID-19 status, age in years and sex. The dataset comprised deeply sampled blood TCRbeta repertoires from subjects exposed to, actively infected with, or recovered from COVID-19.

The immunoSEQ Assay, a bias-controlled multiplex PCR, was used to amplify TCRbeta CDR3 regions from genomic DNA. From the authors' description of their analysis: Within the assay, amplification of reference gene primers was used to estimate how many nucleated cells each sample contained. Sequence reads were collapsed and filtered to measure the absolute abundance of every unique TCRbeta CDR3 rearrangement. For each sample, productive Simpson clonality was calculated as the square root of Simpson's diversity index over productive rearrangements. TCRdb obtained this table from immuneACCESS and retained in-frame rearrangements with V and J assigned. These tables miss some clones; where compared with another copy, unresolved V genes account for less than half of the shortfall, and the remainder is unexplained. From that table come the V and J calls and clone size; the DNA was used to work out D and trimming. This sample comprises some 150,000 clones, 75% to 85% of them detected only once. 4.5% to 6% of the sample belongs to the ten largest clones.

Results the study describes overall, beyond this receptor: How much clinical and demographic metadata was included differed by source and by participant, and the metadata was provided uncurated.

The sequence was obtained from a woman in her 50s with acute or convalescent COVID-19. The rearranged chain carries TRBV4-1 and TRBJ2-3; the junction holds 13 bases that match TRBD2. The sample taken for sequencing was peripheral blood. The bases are TGCGCCAGCAGCCGAACCGGGACTAGCGGGGAGGATACGCAGTATTTT. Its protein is CASSRTGTSGEDTQYF.